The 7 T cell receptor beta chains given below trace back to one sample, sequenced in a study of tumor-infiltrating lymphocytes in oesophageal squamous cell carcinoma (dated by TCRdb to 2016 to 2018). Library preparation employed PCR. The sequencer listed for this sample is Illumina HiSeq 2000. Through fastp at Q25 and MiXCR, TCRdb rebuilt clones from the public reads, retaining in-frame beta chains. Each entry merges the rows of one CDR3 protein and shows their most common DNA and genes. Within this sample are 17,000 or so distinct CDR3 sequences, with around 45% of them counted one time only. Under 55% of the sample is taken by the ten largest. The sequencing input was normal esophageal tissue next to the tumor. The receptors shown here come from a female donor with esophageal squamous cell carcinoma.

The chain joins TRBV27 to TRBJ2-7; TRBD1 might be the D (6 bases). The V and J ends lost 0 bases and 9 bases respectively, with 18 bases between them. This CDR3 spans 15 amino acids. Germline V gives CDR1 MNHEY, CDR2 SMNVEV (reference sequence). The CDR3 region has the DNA TGTGCCAGCAGTTTATCGGGACAAGAAACAGATACGCAGTACTTC. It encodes CASSLSGQETDTQYF.

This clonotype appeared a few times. The DNA of the CDR3 is TGTGCCAGTAGTATAAGTTCGGGGGCAATTAGAGGCGCTGAAGCTTTCTTT. Translating it yields CASSISSGAIRGAEAFF. J is TRBJ1-1 and V is TRBV19; weak D call: TRBD1 (6 bases). CDR3 length equals 17 residues. V was clipped by 2 bases and J by 6 bases, with 22 bases between them. Germline V lookup: CDR1 LNHDA, CDR2 SQIVND (reference sequence).

The CDR3: CASSPWAVGGEQFF. For the CDR3, the DNA is TGTGCCAGCAGCCCCTGGGCGGTTGGTGGTGAGCAGTTCTTC. This chain connects TRBV7-2 to TRBJ2-1; unclear D gene. Trimming left V 5 bases short and J 9 bases short, with 17 bases between. CDR3 size: 14 residues. The germline V gene encodes CDR1 SGHTA and CDR2 FQGNSA.

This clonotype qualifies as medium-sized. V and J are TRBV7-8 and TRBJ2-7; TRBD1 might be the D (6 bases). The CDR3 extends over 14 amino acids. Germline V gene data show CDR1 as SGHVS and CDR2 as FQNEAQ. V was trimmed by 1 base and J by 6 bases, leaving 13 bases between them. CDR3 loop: CASSLVQGYGEQYF. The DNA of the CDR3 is TGTGCCAGCAGCTTAGTACAGGGATACGGCGAGCAGTACTTC.

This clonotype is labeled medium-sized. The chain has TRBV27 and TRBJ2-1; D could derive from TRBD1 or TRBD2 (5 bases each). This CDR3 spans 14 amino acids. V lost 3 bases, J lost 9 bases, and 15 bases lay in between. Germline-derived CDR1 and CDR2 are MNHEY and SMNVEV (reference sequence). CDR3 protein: CASSFRDAGGEQFF. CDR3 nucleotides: TGTGCCAGCAGTTTCCGGGACGCTGGGGGTGAGCAGTTCTTC.

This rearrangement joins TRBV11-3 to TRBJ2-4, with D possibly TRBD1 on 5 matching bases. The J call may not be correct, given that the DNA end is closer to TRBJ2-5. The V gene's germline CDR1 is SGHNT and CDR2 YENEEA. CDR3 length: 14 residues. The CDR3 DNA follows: TGTGCCAGCAGCTTACGGGCAGGGCAAGAGACCCAGTACTTC. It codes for CASSLRAGQETQYF.

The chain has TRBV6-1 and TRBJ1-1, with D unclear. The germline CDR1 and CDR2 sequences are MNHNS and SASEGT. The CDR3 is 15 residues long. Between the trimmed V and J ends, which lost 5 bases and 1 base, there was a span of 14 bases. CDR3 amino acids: CASSSKLAANTEAFF. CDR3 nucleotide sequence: TGTGCCAGCAGTTCCAAATTGGCGGCGAACACTGAAGCTTTCTTT.